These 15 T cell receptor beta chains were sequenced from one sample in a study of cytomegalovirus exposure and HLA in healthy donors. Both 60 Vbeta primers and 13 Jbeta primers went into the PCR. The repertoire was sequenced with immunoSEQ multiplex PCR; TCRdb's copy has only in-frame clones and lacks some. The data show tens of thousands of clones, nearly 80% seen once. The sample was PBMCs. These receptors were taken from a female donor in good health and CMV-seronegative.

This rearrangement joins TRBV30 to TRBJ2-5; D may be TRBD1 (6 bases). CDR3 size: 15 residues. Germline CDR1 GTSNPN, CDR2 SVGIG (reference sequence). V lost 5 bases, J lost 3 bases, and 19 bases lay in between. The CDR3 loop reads CAWSGEAPNEETQYF. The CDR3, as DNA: TGTGCCTGGTCAGGGGAAGCTCCAAATGAAGAGACCCAGTACTTC.

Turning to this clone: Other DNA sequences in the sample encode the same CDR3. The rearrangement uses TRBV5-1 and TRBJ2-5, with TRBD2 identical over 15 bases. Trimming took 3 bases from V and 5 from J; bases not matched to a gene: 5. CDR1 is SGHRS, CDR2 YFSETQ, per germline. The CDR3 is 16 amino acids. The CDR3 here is CASSSAGTSGGETQYF. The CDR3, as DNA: TGCGCCAGCAGCTCCGCGGGGACTAGCGGGGGGGAGACCCAGTACTTC.

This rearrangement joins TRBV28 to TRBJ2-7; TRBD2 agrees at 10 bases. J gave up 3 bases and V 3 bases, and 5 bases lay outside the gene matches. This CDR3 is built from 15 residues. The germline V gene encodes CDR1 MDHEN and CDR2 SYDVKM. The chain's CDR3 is CASSFSGTSDYEQYF. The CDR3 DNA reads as TGTGCCAGCAGTTTCTCCGGGACTAGCGACTACGAGCAGTACTTC.

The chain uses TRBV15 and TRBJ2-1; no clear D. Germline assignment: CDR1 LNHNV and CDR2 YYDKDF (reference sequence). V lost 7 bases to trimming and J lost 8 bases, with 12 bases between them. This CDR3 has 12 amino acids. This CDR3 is CATTQLHHEQFF. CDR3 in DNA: TGTGCCACCACCCAACTGCACCATGAGCAGTTCTTC.

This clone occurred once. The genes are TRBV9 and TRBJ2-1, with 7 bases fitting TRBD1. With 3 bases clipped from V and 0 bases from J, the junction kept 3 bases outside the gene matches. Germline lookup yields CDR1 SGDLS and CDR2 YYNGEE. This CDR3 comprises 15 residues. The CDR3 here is CASSAGQRSYNEQFF. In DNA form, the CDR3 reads TGTGCCAGCAGCGCGGGACAGCGCTCCTACAATGAGCAGTTCTTC. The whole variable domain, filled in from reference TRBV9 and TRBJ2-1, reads DSGVTQTPKHLITATGQRVTLRCSPRSGDLSVYWYQQSLDQGLQFLIQYYNGEERAKGNILERFSAQQFPDLHSELNLSSLELGDSALYFCASSAGQRSYNEQFFGPGTRLTVL.

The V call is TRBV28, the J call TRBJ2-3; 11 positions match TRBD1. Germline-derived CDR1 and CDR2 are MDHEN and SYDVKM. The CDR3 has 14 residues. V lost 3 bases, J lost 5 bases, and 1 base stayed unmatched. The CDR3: CASSLGQGGDTQYF. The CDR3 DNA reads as TGTGCCAGCAGTTTGGGACAGGGGGGAGATACGCAGTATTTT.

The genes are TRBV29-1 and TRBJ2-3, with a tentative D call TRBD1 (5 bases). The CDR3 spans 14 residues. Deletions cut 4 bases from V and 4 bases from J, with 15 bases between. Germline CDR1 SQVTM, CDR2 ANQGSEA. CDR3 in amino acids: CSVVGAPGADTQYF. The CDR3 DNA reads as TGCAGCGTTGTAGGGGCCCCGGGCGCAGATACGCAGTATTTT.

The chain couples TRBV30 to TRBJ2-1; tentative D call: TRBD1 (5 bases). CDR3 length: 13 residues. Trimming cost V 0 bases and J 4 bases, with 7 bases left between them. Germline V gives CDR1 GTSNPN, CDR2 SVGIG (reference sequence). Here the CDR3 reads CAWSVRQYNEQFF. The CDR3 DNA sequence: TGTGCCTGGAGTGTACGACAGTACAATGAGCAGTTCTTC.

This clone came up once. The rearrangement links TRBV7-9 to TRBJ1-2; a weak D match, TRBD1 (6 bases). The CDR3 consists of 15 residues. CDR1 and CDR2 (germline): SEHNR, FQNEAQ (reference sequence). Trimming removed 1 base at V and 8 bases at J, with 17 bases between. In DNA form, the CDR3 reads TGTGCCAGCAGCTTAGTGGACAGTAGCCTGGACGGCTACACCTTC. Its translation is CASSLVDSSLDGYTF.

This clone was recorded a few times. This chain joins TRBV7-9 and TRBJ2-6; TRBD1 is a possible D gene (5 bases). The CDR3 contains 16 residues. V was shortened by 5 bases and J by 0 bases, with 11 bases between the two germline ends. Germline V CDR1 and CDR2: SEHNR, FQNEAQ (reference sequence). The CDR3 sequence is CASSQTAFSGANVLTF. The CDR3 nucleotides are TGTGCCAGCAGCCAGACAGCTTTCTCTGGGGCCAACGTCCTGACTTTC.

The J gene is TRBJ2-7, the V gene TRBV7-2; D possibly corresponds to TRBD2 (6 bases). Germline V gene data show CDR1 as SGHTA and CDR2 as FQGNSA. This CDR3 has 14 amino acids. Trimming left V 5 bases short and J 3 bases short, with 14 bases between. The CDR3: CASSPEWRGYEQYF. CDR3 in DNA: TGTGCCAGCAGCCCTGAATGGAGGGGCTACGAGCAGTACTTC.

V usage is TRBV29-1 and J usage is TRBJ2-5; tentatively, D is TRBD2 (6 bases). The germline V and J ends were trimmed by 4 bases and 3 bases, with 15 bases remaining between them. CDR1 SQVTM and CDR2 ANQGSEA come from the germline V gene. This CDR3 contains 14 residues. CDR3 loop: CSVAGTSTKETQYF. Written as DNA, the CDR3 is TGCAGCGTTGCCGGGACTTCAACGAAAGAGACCCAGTACTTC.

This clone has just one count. The CDR3 nucleotides are TGTGCCAGCAATCCGGGACAGGGGGCGACTGGAAACACCATATATTTT. Translation gives CASNPGQGATGNTIYF. This chain joins TRBV6-6 and TRBJ1-3, with TRBD1 matching over 12 bases. CDR1 is MNHNY and CDR2 is SVGAGI in the germline V gene (reference sequence). CDR3 length: 16 residues. With 7 bases clipped from V and 2 bases from J, the junction kept 6 bases outside the gene matches.

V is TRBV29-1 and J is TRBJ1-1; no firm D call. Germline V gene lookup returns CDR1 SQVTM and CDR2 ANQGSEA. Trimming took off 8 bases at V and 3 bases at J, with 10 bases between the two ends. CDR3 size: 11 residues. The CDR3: CSSDKDTEAFF. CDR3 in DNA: TGCAGCAGTGACAAGGACACTGAAGCTTTCTTT.

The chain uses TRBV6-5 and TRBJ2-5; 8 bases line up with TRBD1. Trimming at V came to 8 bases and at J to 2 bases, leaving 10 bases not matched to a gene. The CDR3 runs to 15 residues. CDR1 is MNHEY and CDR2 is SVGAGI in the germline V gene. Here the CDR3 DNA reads TGTGCCAGCTGTAGACAGGGGTGGACGCAAGAGACCCAGTACTTC. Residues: CASCRQGWTQETQYF.